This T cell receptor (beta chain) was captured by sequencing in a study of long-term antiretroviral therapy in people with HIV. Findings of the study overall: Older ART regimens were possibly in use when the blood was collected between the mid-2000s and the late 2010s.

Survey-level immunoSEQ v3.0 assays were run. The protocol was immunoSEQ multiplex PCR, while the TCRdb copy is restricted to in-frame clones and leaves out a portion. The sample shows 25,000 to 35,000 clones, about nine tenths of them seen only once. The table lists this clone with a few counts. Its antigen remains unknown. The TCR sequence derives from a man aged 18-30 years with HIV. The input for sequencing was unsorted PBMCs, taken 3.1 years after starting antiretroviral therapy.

The CDR3 is CASSAPTLAYEQYF. The CDR3 nucleotides are TGTGCCAGCAGCGCGCCCACCCTTGCCTACGAGCAGTACTTC. The chain uses TRBV28 and TRBJ2-7; D call uncertain. Trimming shortened V by 6 bases and J by 2 bases, and 14 bases separated the two germline ends. Germline V gene sequence: CDR1 MDHEN, CDR2 SYDVKM. The CDR3 extends over 14 amino acids.